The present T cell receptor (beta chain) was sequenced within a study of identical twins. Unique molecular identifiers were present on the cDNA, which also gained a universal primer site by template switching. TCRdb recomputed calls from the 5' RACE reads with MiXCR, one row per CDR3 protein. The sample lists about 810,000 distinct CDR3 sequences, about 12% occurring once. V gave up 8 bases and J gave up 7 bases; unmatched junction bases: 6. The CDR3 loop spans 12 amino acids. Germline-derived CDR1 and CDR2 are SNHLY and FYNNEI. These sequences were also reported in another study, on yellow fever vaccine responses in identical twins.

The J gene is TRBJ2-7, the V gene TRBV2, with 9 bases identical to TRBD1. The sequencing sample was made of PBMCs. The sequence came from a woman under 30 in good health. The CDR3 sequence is CASQTGTGEQYF. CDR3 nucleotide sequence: TGTGCCAGCCAGACCGGGACAGGGGAGCAGTACTTC.